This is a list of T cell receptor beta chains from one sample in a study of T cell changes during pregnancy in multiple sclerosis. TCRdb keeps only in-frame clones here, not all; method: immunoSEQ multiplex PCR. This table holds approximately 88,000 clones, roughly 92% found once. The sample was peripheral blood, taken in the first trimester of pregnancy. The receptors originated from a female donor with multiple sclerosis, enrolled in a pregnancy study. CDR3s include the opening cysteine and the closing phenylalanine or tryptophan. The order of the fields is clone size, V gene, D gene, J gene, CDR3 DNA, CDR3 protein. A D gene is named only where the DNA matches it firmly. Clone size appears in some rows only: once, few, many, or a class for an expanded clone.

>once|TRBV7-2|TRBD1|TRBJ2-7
TGTGCCAGCAGTCCATTTGGGACAGAAGCCTACGAGCAGTACTTC
CASSPFGTEAYEQYF
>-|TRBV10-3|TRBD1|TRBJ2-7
TGTGCCATCAGGGGCGACAGGGGCGACGAGCAGTACTTC
CAIRGDRGDEQYF
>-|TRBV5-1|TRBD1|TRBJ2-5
TGCGCCAGCAGCTTGACAGGGGATCTTCCCCAAGAGACCCAGTACTTC
CASSLTGDLPQETQYF
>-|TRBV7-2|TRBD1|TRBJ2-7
TGTGCCAGCAGCTTAGAGGGACAGGGGGCCACCTACGAGCAGTACTTC
CASSLEGQGATYEQYF
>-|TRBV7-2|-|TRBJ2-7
TGTGCCAGCAGCTTAGTCGCGGGGAGCTCCTACGAGCAGTACTTC
CASSLVAGSSYEQYF
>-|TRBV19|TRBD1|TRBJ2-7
TGTGCCAGTCCCATGATTGCCGGGACAGGGACTTCCTACGAGCAGTACTTC
CASPMIAGTGTSYEQYF
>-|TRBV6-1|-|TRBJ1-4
TGTGCCAGCAGTGAAAAATCCGGCTTAGCATCTAGTGTTGTCCGGTCCAATGAAAAACTGTTTTTT
CASSEKSGLASSVVRSNEKLFF
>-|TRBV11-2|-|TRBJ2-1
TGTGCCAGCAGCGTTGCTAGACTGTACAATGAGCAGTTCTTC
CASSVARLYNEQFF
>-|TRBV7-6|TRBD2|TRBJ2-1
TGTGCCAGCAGTCCCTCTAGCGGGAGAATGAATGAGCAGTTCTTC
CASSPSSGRMNEQFF
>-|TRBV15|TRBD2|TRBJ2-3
TGTGCCACCAGCAAGCGGGAAGCAGATACGCAGTATTTT
CATSKREADTQYF
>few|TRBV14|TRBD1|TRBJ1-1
TGTGCCAGCAGCCAGGTCGGACAGGGGACTGAAGCTTTCTTT
CASSQVGQGTEAFF
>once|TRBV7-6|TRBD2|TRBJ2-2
TGTGCCAGCAGCTTAAAGGGACTAGCGGCCACCGGGGAGCTGTTTTTT
CASSLKGLAATGELFF
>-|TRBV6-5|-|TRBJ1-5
TGTGCCAGCAGTTACTCCAGGGTAACTGGGCAGCCCCAGCATTTT
CASSYSRVTGQPQHF
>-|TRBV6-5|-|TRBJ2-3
TGTGCCAGCAGTTACTCGAACCAGCGGGGCACAGATACGCAGTATTTT
CASSYSNQRGTDTQYF
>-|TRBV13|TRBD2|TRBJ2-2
TGTGCCAGCAGCCCCAACCCAGCAACTAGCGGGAGGCGGAACACCGGGGAGCTGTTTTTT
CASSPNPATSGRRNTGELFF
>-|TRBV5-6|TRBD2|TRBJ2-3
TGTGCCAGCAGCTTGTTAGCGGGAGGGCAGGGCACAGATACGCAGTATTTT
CASSLLAGGQGTDTQYF
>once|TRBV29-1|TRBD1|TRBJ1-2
TGCAGCGTTGATAGCCCGGACAGGGGAGGGGGTGGCTACACCTTC
CSVDSPDRGGGGYTF
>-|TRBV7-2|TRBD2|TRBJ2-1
TGTGCCAGCAGCAGTCTAGCGGGAGTGGGTTACAATGAGCAGTTCTTC
CASSSLAGVGYNEQFF
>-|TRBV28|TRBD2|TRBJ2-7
TGTGCCAGCAGTTTACGGGGGGGCCACTCCTACGAGCAGTACTTC
CASSLRGGHSYEQYF
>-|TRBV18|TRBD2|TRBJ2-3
TGTGCCAGCTCACCTCCGTCGGGAGGGCCGGCAGATACGCAGTATTTT
CASSPPSGGPADTQYF
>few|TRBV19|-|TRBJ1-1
TGTGCCAGTAGTATGCTCGGACTGATGAACACTGAAGCTTTCTTT
CASSMLGLMNTEAFF
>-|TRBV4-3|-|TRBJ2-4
TGCGCCAGCAGCCAAGAGCTAAGAGGATTAGACATTCAGTACTTC
CASSQELRGLDIQYF
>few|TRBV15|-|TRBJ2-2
TGTGCCACCAGCAGAGATCGAGAAACCGGGGAGCTGTTTTTT
CATSRDRETGELFF
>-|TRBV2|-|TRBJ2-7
TGTGCCTGTACCCGTGGCGGGATCTCCTACGAGCAGTACTTC
CACTRGGISYEQYF
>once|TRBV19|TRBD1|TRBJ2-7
TGTGCCAGTAGTACCTACAGGGGTTACGAGCAGTACTTC
CASSTYRGYEQYF
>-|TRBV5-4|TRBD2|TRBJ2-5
TGTGCCAGCGGACTAGCGGGAGCGGAGACCCAGTACTTC
CASGLAGAETQYF
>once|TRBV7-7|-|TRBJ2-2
TGTGCTAGCAGCCCCGACGTTCGAGCGGCCGGGGAGCTGTTTTTT
CASSPDVRAAGELFF
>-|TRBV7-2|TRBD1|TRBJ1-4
TGTGCCAGCAGCTTAGACAGGGGTAATGAAAAACTGTTTTTT
CASSLDRGNEKLFF
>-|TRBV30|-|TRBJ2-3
TGTGCCTGGACCACAATAGGGGCACCCACAGATACGCAGTATTTT
CAWTTIGAPTDTQYF
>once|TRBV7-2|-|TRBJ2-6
TGTGCCAGCAGCTTAGACACTGGGGCCAACGTCCTGACTTTC
CASSLDTGANVLTF
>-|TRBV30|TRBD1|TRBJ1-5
TGTGCCTGGAGCGAGATGACAGGGGGCTATCAGCCCCAGCATTTT
CAWSEMTGGYQPQHF
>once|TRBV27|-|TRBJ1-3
TGTGCCAGCGCAGGGGCTGGAAACACCATATATTTT
CASAGAGNTIYF
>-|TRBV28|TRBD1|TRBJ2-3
TGTGCCAGCAGTTTGGCAGGGGGCCTGGATTTT
CASSLAGGLDF